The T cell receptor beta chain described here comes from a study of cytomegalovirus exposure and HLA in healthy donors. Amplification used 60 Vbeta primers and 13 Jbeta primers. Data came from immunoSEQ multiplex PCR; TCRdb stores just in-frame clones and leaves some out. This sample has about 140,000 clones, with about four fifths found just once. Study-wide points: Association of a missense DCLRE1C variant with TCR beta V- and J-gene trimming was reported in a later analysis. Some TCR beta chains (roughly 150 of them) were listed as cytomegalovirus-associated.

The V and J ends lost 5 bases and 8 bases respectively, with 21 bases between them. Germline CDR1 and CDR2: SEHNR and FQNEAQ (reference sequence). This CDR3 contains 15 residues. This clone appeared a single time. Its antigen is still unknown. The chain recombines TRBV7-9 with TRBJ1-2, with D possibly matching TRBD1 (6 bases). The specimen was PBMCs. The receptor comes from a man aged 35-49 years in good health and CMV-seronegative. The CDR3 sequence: CASSAGTLTGRGYTF. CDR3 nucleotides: TGTGCCAGCAGCGCCGGGACACTAACCGGGAGGGGCTACACCTTC.